This T cell receptor beta chain was sequenced in a study of regulatory T cells in long-lasting Graves disease. This clonotype was recorded at least ten times. Germline V gene sequence: CDR1 KGHSH, CDR2 LQKENI. V lost 3 bases and J lost 4, with 12 bases in between. CDR3 length: 14 residues. According to the study, TCR beta libraries were built with iRepertoire HTBI primers and CDR3-region Arm-PCR. TCRdb re-derived calls from the multiplex PCR reads in MiXCR, one entry per CDR3 protein. Of 360,000 or so distinct CDR3 sequences listed, around 15% are singletons. The time point: newly diagnosed GD, antithyroid drugs for less than 3 months. Making the TCR library involved RNA that had been extracted from PBMCs. These data also featured in a second study, about T cells in Graves' hyperthyroidism and ophthalmopathy.

The source is a woman aged 18 to 35 with Graves disease. The sequencing here drew on peripheral blood mononuclear cells (PBMCs), taken at new diagnosis, from a patient treated with antithyroid drugs. This chain links TRBV18 with TRBJ1-2; D not resolved. CDR3 protein: CASSPVEGIYGYTF. CDR3 coding DNA: TGTGCCAGCTCACCGGTGGAGGGAATCTATGGCTACACCTTC. The full variable domain, with the rest looked up from reference TRBV18 and TRBJ1-2, is NAGVMQNPRHLVRRRGQEARLRCSPMKGHSHVYWYRQLPEEGLKFMVYLQKENIIDESGMPKERFSAEFPKEGPSILRIQQVVRGDSAAYFCASSPVEGIYGYTFGSGTRLTVV.